The 28 T cell receptor beta chains below all came from one sample that was sequenced in a study of T cells in Graves' hyperthyroidism and ophthalmopathy. TCR beta CDR3 region amplification was performed from RNA transcripts. The HTBI primer set served for first-round RT-PCR of the TCR CDR3. Each CDR3 protein gets one entry after TCRdb re-called the multiplex PCR reads with MiXCR. The sample consists of nearly 600,000 distinct CDR3 sequences, 14% of them appearing once. Sequences were obtained from blood. These receptors all come from a woman younger than 30 with Graves' ophthalmopathy.

This clonotype was found many times. The CDR3 here is CASSSSRSTHPSLGEQYF. CDR3 sequence (DNA): TGTGCCAGCAGCTCCTCTCGTTCTACTCATCCCTCTCTGGGCGAGCAGTACTTC. The V and J genes are TRBV7-9 and TRBJ2-7; no definite D call. V lost 4 bases to trimming and J lost 6 bases, with 28 bases between them. The germline V gene has CDR1 SEHNR and CDR2 FQNEAQ (reference sequence). The CDR3 runs 18 residues.

The chain is built from TRBV5-1 and TRBJ2-7; D is tentatively TRBD1 or TRBD2 (5 bases each). Germline V gene lookup returns CDR1 SGHRS and CDR2 YFSETQ. Trimming left V 4 bases short and J 2 bases short, with 13 bases between. The CDR3 is 14 amino acids. DNA of the CDR3: TGCGCCAGCAGCACCGGGACCACCGCCTACGAGCAGTACTTC. This codes for CASSTGTTAYEQYF.

In the case of this clonotype: A read error is possible here, since a much larger clone lies one base away. The J gene is TRBJ2-1, the V gene TRBV29-1; D is uncertain. Trimming took 3 bases from V and 6 from J, leaving 6 bases between them. Germline V gene sequence: CDR1 SQVTM, CDR2 ANQGSEA. The CDR3 has 11 residues. In nucleotides, the CDR3 is TGCAGCGTTGACAGGTGCAATGAGCAGTTCTTC. As protein: CSVDRCNEQFF.

This chain links TRBV7-9 with TRBJ1-1; D is undetermined. CDR1 SEHNR and CDR2 FQNEAQ come from the germline V gene (reference sequence). This CDR3 is built from 13 residues. Between the trimmed V and J ends, which lost 3 bases and 6 bases, there was a span of 11 bases. The CDR3 loop reads CASSFLDLAEAFF. CDR3 coding DNA: TGTGCCAGCAGCTTTTTAGATTTGGCTGAAGCTTTCTTT.

Many counts were recorded for this clonotype. V and J are TRBV13 and TRBJ2-1; 14 bases are a match to TRBD2. Germline CDR1 PRHDT, CDR2 FYEKMQ (reference sequence). This CDR3 is 16 amino acids long. V was pared by 5 bases and J by 12 bases, with 12 bases of the junction left unmatched. The CDR3 is CASSPAGTSGRPRQFF. The CDR3 bases are TGTGCCAGCAGCCCCGCCGGGACTAGCGGGAGACCTCGGCAGTTCTTC. Supplemented by reference TRBV13 and TRBJ2-1, the full variable domain reads AAGVIQSPRHLIKEKRETATLKCYPIPRHDTVYWYQQGPGQDPQFLISFYEKMQSDKGSIPDRFSAQQFSDYHSELNMSSLELGDSALYFCASSPAGTSGRPRQFFGPGTRLTVL.

This chain joins TRBV7-8 and TRBJ1-4; D not certain. The V and J ends lost 7 bases and 5 bases respectively, with 14 bases between them. The V gene's germline CDR1 is SGHVS and CDR2 FQNEAQ. There are 14 residues in the CDR3. CDR3 nucleotide sequence: TGTGCCAGCAAACCGCGGGAGGAAAATGAAAAACTGTTTTTT. It yields the protein CASKPREENEKLFF.

This clonotype was seen at least ten times. The chain recombines TRBV2 with TRBJ2-7; tentative D call: TRBD2 (5 bases). CDR3 length: 12 residues. CDR1 and CDR2 (germline): SNHLY, FYNNEI. V was pared by 6 bases and J by 0 bases, with 6 bases between. The CDR3 here is CASRRASYEQYF. The CDR3 region has the DNA TGTGCCAGCAGGCGGGCCTCCTACGAGCAGTACTTC.

The sample holds many counts of this clonotype. J is TRBJ2-3 and V is TRBV7-9, with D possibly being TRBD2 (5 bases). Germline V CDR1 and CDR2: SEHNR, FQNEAQ (reference sequence). Trimming removed 6 bases from V and 0 bases from J, with 10 bases in between. The CDR3 is 14 amino acids. This CDR3 reads CASRTKKSTDTQYF. The CDR3 nucleotides are TGTGCCAGCAGGACTAAGAAGAGCACAGATACGCAGTATTTT.

This clonotype was counted between two and nine times. The V and J genes are TRBV4-2 and TRBJ2-5, with 10 bases identical to TRBD2. Germline V CDR1 and CDR2: LGHNA, YNFKEQ. The CDR3 covers 18 residues. V shed 3 bases, J shed 2 bases, and the junction held 12 bases outside the gene matches. The DNA for the CDR3 is TGTGCCAGCAGCCAGAGAAGCGGCGGACTAGCGGAGCAAGAGACCCAGTACTTC. Protein sequence: CASSQRSGGLAEQETQYF.

This clonotype was recorded many times. This rearrangement joins TRBV28 to TRBJ2-7; TRBD1 might be the D (6 bases). The length of the CDR3 is 14 residues. V lost 0 bases and J lost 3, with 9 bases in between. The germline V gene encodes CDR1 MDHEN and CDR2 SYDVKM. CDR3 DNA: TGTGCCAGCAGTTTATGGGGGGCAGGCTACGAGCAGTACTTC. It is translated as CASSLWGAGYEQYF.

This clonotype was observed a handful of times. V usage is TRBV19 and J usage is TRBJ1-1; no clear D. The V gene's germline CDR1 is LNHDA and CDR2 SQIVND (reference sequence). V shed 3 bases and J shed 0 bases, with 8 bases lying between them. This CDR3 has 14 residues. CDR3 loop: CASSIRRMNTEAFF. The CDR3 DNA reads TGTGCCAGTAGTATTAGACGGATGAACACTGAAGCTTTCTTT.

This clonotype appeared many times. This sequence joins TRBV12-3 or TRBV12-4 and TRBJ1-2; the match to TRBD1 covers 8 bases. J gave up 7 bases and V 7 bases, and 8 bases lay outside the gene matches. CDR3 length: 13 residues. CDR3 nucleotides: TGTGCCAGCACCCAGGACAGGGCGGGTGGCTACACCTTC. It yields the protein CASTQDRAGGYTF.

This sequence joins TRBV5-4 and TRBJ2-7; 12 bases line up with TRBD2. CDR1 and CDR2 from the germline V gene are SGHNT and YYREEE (reference sequence). Trimming cost V 4 bases and J 1 base; bases outside gene matches: 3. The CDR3 length is 15 residues. The CDR3 is CASSTGLAGSYEQYF. In nucleotides, the CDR3 is TGTGCCAGCAGCACTGGACTAGCGGGATCCTACGAGCAGTACTTC.

A remark on this clonotype: A much larger clone differs by one base, so this may be a read error. The rearrangement links TRBV11-2 to TRBJ2-7; weak D call: TRBD2 (6 bases). CDR3 length: 11 residues. Trimming shortened V by 11 bases and J by 7 bases, and 15 bases separated the two germline ends. CDR1 and CDR2 from the germline V gene are SGHAT and FQNNGV. The CDR3 nucleotides read TGTGCCGGGGGGACCCTGGATGAGCAGTACTTC. This codes for CAGGTLDEQYF.

This clonotype was recorded many times. The chain employs TRBV12-3 or TRBV12-4 and TRBJ2-7; D may be TRBD1 (6 bases). V gave up 6 bases and J gave up 0 bases, with 9 bases separating them. This CDR3 contains 13 residues. The CDR3 region is CASSKDSSYEQYF. CDR3 DNA: TGTGCCAGCAGCAAGGACAGCTCCTACGAGCAGTACTTC.

This chain links TRBV28 with TRBJ2-3; 9 nucleotides match TRBD2. Germline lookup yields CDR1 MDHEN and CDR2 SYDVKM. The CDR3 runs 15 residues. The V segment lost 4 bases and the J segment 1 base; nucleotides outside the gene matches: 3. The DNA of the CDR3 is TGTGCCAGCAGTTATGGGACTAGCCGCACAGATACGCAGTATTTT. As protein: CASSYGTSRTDTQYF.

This chain connects TRBV5-1 to TRBJ2-1, with 10 bases that match TRBD2. V lost 0 bases, J lost 7 bases, and 10 bases stayed unmatched. This CDR3 region has 17 residues. Germline V gene data show CDR1 as SGHRS and CDR2 as YFSETQ. The CDR3 is CASSLARALAGFNEQFF. The CDR3, as DNA: TGCGCCAGCAGCTTGGCTAGAGCACTAGCGGGATTTAATGAGCAGTTCTTC.

This clonotype was observed many times. The rearrangement joins TRBV28 to TRBJ1-5; tentatively, D is TRBD1 (5 bases). Deletions cut 3 bases from V and 9 bases from J, with 15 bases between. Germline V gives CDR1 MDHEN, CDR2 SYDVKM. This CDR3 comprises 14 residues. CDR3 residues: CASSLGEGYWPQHF. The CDR3 nucleotides are TGTGCCAGCAGTTTGGGGGAGGGGTATTGGCCCCAGCATTTT.

This clonotype was counted a few times. The gene calls are TRBV4-3 and TRBJ2-1; D is tentatively TRBD1 or TRBD2 (5 bases each). This CDR3 region has 15 residues. The V gene's germline CDR1 is LGHNA and CDR2 YSLEER. Trimming shortened V by 6 bases and J by 7 bases, and 19 bases separated the two germline ends. CDR3 nucleotides: TGCGCCAGCAGGCGTAGAAACAGAGAGGGGAATGAGCAGTTCTTC. This encodes CASRRRNREGNEQFF.

This clonotype was counted at least ten times. The chain has TRBV7-6 and TRBJ2-5; tentative D call: TRBD1 (6 bases). The CDR3 consists of 14 residues. Trimming cost V 1 base and J 4 bases, with 10 bases left between them. Germline CDR1 SGHVS, CDR2 FNYEAQ. This CDR3 is CASSLGGPVETQYF. CDR3 nucleotides: TGTGCCAGCAGCTTAGGGGGGCCAGTAGAGACCCAGTACTTC.

This clonotype was picked up a small number of times. The CDR3 reads CASSQGFSGYTF. The CDR3 DNA sequence: TGCGCCAGCAGCCAAGGGTTCTCGGGCTACACCTTC. The chain uses TRBV4-1 and TRBJ1-2; D not resolved. The CDR3 is 12 amino acids. CDR1 is MGHRA, CDR2 YSYEKL, per germline. The V and J ends lost 1 base and 8 bases respectively, with 8 bases between them.

The chain uses TRBV7-3 and TRBJ2-5; possible D gene TRBD1, 5 bases. CDR1 and CDR2 (germline): SGHTA, FQGTGA. There are 15 residues in the CDR3. V was cut by 1 base and J by 0 bases, with 9 bases left in between. CDR3 sequence: CASSLMGRDQETQYF. The CDR3 DNA reads TGTGCCAGCAGCTTAATGGGCAGGGACCAAGAGACCCAGTACTTC.

Many counts were recorded for this clonotype. This chain links TRBV2 with TRBJ1-1; D gene uncertain. This CDR3 region has 13 residues. Germline CDR1 SNHLY, CDR2 FYNNEI. Trimming took 5 bases from V and 3 from J, leaving 10 bases between them. CDR3 in amino acids: CASSKRVYTEAFF. The CDR3 DNA reads TGTGCCAGCAGTAAAAGGGTTTACACTGAAGCTTTCTTT.

This clonotype was recorded many times. The V gene is TRBV9, the J gene TRBJ2-7; 7 bases are a match to TRBD1. The J segment lost 0 bases and the V segment lost 4 bases, leaving 7 bases of the junction unmatched. The CDR3 runs to 15 residues. Looked up from germline, CDR1 is SGDLS and CDR2 is YYNGEE. CDR3 sequence: CASSPRDSISYEQYF. The CDR3 region has the DNA TGTGCCAGCAGCCCCAGGGACAGTATCTCCTACGAGCAGTACTTC.

This clonotype was picked up many times. This chain joins TRBV7-9 and TRBJ2-7; no reliable D call. V was cut by 9 bases and J by 1 base, with 10 bases left in between. The CDR3 spans 12 residues. Looked up from germline, CDR1 is SEHNR and CDR2 is FQNEAQ (reference sequence). The CDR3 DNA reads TGTGCCAGTAGGTGGGGTTCCTACGAGCAGTACTTC. It encodes CASRWGSYEQYF.

This clonotype was seen many times. The V and J genes are TRBV3-1 and TRBJ1-2; TRBD1 might be the D (5 bases). Germline V gene data show CDR1 as LGHDT and CDR2 as YNNKEL (reference sequence). The V and J ends lost 4 bases and 4 bases respectively, with 16 bases between them. This CDR3 region has 15 residues. The CDR3 region is CASSPGQLQGYGYTF. CDR3 sequence (DNA): TGTGCCAGCAGCCCTGGACAACTTCAGGGCTATGGCTACACCTTC.

This clonotype has ten or more counts. The V and J genes are TRBV7-3 and TRBJ2-1; tentative D call: TRBD2 (5 bases). V was cut by 2 bases and J by 1 base, with 12 bases left in between. CDR3 length equals 16 residues. Germline V lookup: CDR1 SGHTA, CDR2 FQGTGA. The CDR3 region has the DNA TGTGCCAGCAGCTTAGAGGGAGTTCGGTCCTACAATGAGCAGTTCTTC. Translated: CASSLEGVRSYNEQFF.

This clonotype occurred a few times. Here the CDR3 reads CASSLSASGSYEQYF. Written as DNA, the CDR3 is TGTGCCAGCAGTTTATCGGCTAGCGGGTCCTACGAGCAGTACTTC. The rearrangement joins TRBV27 to TRBJ2-7, with TRBD2 matching over 8 bases. CDR1 is MNHEY, CDR2 SMNVEV, per germline (reference sequence). CDR3 length equals 15 residues. V dropped 0 bases and J dropped 1; count of bases not matched to a gene: 2.